This T cell receptor (beta chain) is from a study of cytotoxic CD8 clonotypes in ibrutinib-treated CLL. This table comes from immunoSEQ multiplex PCR, and its TCRdb copy is limited to in-frame clones, with some not included. This table has 17,000 or so clones, approximately 60% appearing once. Germline-derived CDR1 and CDR2 are SGHAT and FQDESV (reference sequence). V was clipped by 4 bases and J by 9 bases, with 22 bases between them. The length of the CDR3 is 15 residues. Frozen PBMC stocks contributed around 1.8 micrograms of genomic DNA to the TCR beta libraries. The clonotype comes from a human donor with chronic lymphocytic leukemia. Sequenced material: PBMCs, taken after 12 months of ibrutinib treatment. The chain uses TRBV11-1 and TRBJ2-7; possibly TRBD2 for D (6 bases). The chain's CDR3 is CASSSGGGMGGTQYF. CDR3 DNA: TGTGCCAGCAGCTCGGGTGGCGGGATGGGAGGTACGCAGTACTTC. Drawing the rest from reference TRBV11-1 and TRBJ2-7, the complete variable domain is EAEVAQSPRYKITEKSQAVAFWCDPISGHATLYWYRQILGQGPELLVQFQDESVVDDSQLPKDRFSAERLKGVDSTLKIQPAELGDSAMYLCASSSGGGMGGTQYFGPGTRLTVT.